This T cell receptor (beta chain) is from a study of post-analysis software for immune sequencing data. At the level of the study: Multiple sclerosis in the patients followed relapsing-remitting, secondary progressive and progressive-relapsing courses.

Study-wide results and caveats: The normalized Chao1 diversity of multiple sclerosis patients was significantly lower than that of controls. Higher frequency in patients than in controls was seen for about five TRBV segments, with TRBV5-6, TRBV5-1 and TRBV20-1 among them. F measure clustering grouped samples strongly by preparation batch.

Each TCR beta cDNA library carried unique molecular identifiers. Yield was roughly 0.5 million cDNA molecules from around 1 to 9.1 million T cells. In TCRdb, the PCR reads were re-called with MiXCR into one record per CDR3 protein. The sample lists roughly 600,000 distinct CDR3 sequences, 44% occurring once. Looked up from germline, CDR1 is MNHNY and CDR2 is SVGAGI (reference sequence). The ends lost 6 bases at V and 4 bases at J; junction bases unmatched: 8. The CDR3 is made up of 17 amino acids. The sample holds one count of this clonotype. What it binds is not known. This sequence joins TRBV6-6 and TRBJ2-3; 15 bases agree with TRBD2. The TCR originated in a girl aged 10 to 17 with multiple sclerosis. Input material: blood. The DNA of the CDR3 is TGTGCCAGCAGCTCCTCCGGACTAGCGGGAGGGTCAGATACGCAGTATTTT. Its translation: CASSSSGLAGGSDTQYF.